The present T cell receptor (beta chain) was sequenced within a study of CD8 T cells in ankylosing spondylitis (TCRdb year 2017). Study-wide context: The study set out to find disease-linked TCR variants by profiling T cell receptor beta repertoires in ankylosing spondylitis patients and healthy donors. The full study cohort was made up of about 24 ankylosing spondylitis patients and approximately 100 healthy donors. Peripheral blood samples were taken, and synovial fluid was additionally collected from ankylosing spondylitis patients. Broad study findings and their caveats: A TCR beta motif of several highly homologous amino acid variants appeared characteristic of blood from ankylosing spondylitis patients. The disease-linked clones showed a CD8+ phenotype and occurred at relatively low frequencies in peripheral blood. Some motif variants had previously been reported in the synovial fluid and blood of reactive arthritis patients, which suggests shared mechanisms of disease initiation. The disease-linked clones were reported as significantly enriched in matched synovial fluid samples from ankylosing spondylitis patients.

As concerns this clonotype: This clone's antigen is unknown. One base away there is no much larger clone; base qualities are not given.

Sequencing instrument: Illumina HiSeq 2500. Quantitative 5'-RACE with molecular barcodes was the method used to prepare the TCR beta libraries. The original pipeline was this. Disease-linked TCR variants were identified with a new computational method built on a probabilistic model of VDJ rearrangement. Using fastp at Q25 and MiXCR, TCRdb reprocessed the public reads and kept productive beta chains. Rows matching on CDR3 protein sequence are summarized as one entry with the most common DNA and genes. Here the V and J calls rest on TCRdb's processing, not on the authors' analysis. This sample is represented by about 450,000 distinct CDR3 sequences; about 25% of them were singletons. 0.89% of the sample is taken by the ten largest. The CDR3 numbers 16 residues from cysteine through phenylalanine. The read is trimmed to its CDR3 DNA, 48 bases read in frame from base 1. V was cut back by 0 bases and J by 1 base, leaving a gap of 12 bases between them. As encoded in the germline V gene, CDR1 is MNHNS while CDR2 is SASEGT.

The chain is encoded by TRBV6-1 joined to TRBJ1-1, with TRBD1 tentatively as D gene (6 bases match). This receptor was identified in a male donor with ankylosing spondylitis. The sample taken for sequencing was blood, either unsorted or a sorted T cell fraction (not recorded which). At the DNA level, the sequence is TGTGCCAGCAGTGAAGCCCTACAGGGTCGGAACACTGAAGCTTTCTTT. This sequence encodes CASSEALQGRNTEAFF.